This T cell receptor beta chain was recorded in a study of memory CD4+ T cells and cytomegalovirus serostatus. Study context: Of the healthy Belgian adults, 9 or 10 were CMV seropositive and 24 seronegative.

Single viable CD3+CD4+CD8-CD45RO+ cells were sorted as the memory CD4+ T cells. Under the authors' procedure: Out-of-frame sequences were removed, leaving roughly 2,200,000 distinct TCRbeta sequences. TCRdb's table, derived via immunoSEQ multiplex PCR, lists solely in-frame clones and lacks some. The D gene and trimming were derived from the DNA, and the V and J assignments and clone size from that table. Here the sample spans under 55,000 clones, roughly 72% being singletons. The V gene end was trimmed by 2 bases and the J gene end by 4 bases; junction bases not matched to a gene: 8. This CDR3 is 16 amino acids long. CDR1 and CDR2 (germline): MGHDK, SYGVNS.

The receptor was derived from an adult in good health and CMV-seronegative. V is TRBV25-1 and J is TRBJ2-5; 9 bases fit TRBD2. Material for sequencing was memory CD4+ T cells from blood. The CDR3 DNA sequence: TGTGCCAGCAGTGAAGGTGGCGGGAGGGAGTTAGAGACCCAGTACTTC. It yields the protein CASSEGGGRELETQYF.